This record looks at one T cell receptor (beta chain) sequence and its context. Its specificity is unknown. The CDR3 has 11 residues. Trimming stripped 10 bases from V and 4 bases from J, with 10 bases between. Germline CDR1 is MNHNS and CDR2 is SASEGT. This sample was included in a study of cytomegalovirus exposure and HLA in healthy donors. A multiplex PCR was run with 60 Vbeta primers and 13 Jbeta primers. Using immunoSEQ multiplex PCR, the repertoire was profiled, and TCRdb retains in-frame clones only, with some absent. The sample holds around 150,000 clones, over 70% seen once. Study-wide results and limits: Solely CMV serostatus was available to characterize immune exposure. In a later analysis, several top co-occurrence clusters appeared linked to parvovirus B19, influenza, CMV and Epstein-Barr virus. Within an earlier analysis, most TCR beta V segments proved productive either about 87% or about 30% of the time. For most subjects, TCR beta sequences were reported to predict HLA-A and HLA-B alleles with accuracy.

The receptor's source is a young woman in good health and CMV-seronegative. The sample comprised PBMCs. The chain carries TRBV6-1 and TRBJ1-1; D not resolved. CDR3: CATSRGTEAFF. CDR3 nucleotide sequence: TGTGCCACCAGCCGAGGCACTGAAGCTTTCTTT.